A single T cell receptor beta chain is shown here with its context. Germline V gene sequence: CDR1 SEHNR, CDR2 FQNEAQ (reference sequence). The ends lost 8 bases at V and 1 base at J; junction bases unmatched: 7. The length of the CDR3 is 14 residues. This record comes from a study of blood T cell repertoires in COVID-19. Study overall: Acute-phase and convalescent COVID-19 samples originated in the United States, Italy and Spain.

Everyone who took part was roughly 18 to 89 years old, and they came from about two dozen US areas. Donors in Cohort 3 who had recovered were those with two negative PCRs, healthcare professional clearance, or resolution of their symptoms. In the study's own analysis: Scientists estimated how many nucleated cells there were by amplifying reference gene primers. Profiling relied on immunoSEQ multiplex PCR, and the TCRdb table lists in-frame clones only, not all of them. V and J calls and clone size are those listed in that table; D and trimming were worked out from the DNA. The table has 400,000 to 500,000 clones, around nine tenths seen once.

Sequencing was performed on PBMCs or T cells enriched from blood (not recorded which). The source is a woman aged 40 to 50 who had recovered from COVID-19. The chain links TRBV7-9 to TRBJ1-2, with TRBD1 matching over 7 bases. CDR3 sequence reads: CASRTDRSNYGYTF. Written as DNA, the CDR3 is TGTGCCAGCCGAACGGACAGGAGTAACTATGGCTACACCTTC.